Given below is one TCR beta chain in context. The sample carries other DNA sequences with the same CDR3. The data derive from a study of blood T cell repertoires in COVID-19. Across the study: Sample material is recorded as cDNA or gDNA derived from T cells, B-cell-depleted T cells, or PBMCs.

Clones were sequenced by immunoSEQ multiplex PCR, and TCRdb holds only the in-frame ones, with some missing. The data hold roughly 230,000 clones, with 81% observed a single time. Sequencing was done on a sample of peripheral blood. The receptor was derived from a woman aged 80 or older with acute or convalescent COVID-19.

This CDR3 reads CASSLGQGDYGYTF. Here the CDR3 DNA reads TGCGCCAGCAGCTTGGGCCAGGGGGACTATGGCTACACCTTC. This rearrangement joins TRBV5-1 to TRBJ1-2; 7 nucleotides match TRBD1. The J segment lost 3 bases and the V segment lost 0 bases, leaving 2 bases of the junction unmatched. CDR3 length: 14 residues. CDR1 and CDR2 (germline): SGHRS, YFSETQ.